This TCR beta chain is from a study of PD-L1 blockade in urothelial cancer. Per the germline V gene, CDR1 is WNHNN and CDR2 is SYGVQD (reference sequence). J gave up 7 bases and V 5 bases, and 7 bases lay outside the gene matches. CDR3 length equals 13 residues. Sequencing used immunoSEQ multiplex PCR; TCRdb keeps in-frame clones, though not all of them. The table includes about 51,000 clones, roughly 86% detected once. The specimen was PBMCs, collected around atezolizumab (anti-PD-L1) treatment. This receptor was obtained from a man aged 55 to 69 with urothelial cancer. J is TRBJ2-7 and V is TRBV10-1, with TRBD2 identical over 8 bases. The CDR3: CASSPRPGGEQYF. The CDR3 DNA reads as TGCGCCAGCAGTCCCCGTCCGGGGGGGGAGCAGTACTTC.